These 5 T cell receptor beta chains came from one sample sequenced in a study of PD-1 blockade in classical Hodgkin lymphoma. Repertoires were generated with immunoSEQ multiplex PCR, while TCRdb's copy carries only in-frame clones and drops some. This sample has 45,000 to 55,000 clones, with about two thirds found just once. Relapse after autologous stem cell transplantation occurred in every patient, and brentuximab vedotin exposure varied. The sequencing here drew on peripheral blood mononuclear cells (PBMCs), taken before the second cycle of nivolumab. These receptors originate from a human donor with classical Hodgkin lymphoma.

The CDR3 reads CASSPGTEGSGANVLTF. For the CDR3, the DNA is TGTGCCAGCAGCCCCGGGACCGAAGGGTCAGGGGCCAACGTCCTGACTTTC. The chain joins TRBV21-1 to TRBJ2-6. TRBV21-1 is a documented pseudogene. This CDR3 has 17 amino acids.

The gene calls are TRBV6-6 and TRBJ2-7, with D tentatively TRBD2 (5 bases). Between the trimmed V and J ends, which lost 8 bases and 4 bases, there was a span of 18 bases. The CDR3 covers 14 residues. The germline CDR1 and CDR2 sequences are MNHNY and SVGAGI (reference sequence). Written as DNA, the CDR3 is TGTGCCAGCCACAGCCCACGGACGGGATACGAGCAGTACTTC. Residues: CASHSPRTGYEQYF.

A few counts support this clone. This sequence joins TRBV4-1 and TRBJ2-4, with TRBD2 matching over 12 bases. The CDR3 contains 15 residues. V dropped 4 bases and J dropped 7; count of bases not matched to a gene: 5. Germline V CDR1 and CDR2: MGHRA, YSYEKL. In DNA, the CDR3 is TGCGCCAGCAGCCTTCTGCTAGCGGGGGGGAACATTCAGTACTTC. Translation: CASSLLLAGGNIQYF.

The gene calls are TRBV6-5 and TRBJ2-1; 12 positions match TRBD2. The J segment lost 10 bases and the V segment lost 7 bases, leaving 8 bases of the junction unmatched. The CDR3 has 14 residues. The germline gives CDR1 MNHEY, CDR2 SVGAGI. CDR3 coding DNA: TGTGCCAGCACCATCGGACTAGCGGGACGGGAGCAGTTCTTC. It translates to CASTIGLAGREQFF.

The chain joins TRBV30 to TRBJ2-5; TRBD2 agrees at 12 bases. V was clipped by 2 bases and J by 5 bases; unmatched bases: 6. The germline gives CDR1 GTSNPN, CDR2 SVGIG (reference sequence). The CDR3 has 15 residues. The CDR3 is CAWSPLAGGPETQYF. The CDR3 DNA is TGTGCCTGGAGTCCCCTAGCGGGAGGGCCTGAGACCCAGTACTTC.